Listed below are T cell receptor beta chains from one sample, sequenced in a study of low-dose radiotherapy and immunotherapy resistance in tumors. TCRdb processed the reads anew with MiXCR; each CDR3 protein has one entry. The data show about 30,000 distinct CDR3 sequences, approximately 54% seen once. Source: PBMCs, taken after low-dose radiotherapy plus immunotherapy. Receptors originate from a male donor with gallbladder cancer. Each CDR3 is given with its conserved first and last residue. D genes are given only for firm matches. Size tells how often a clone was seen (once, few, many) or the class of an expanded clone, and some rows leave it out.

-	TRBV12-3/TRBV12-4	-	TRBJ2-2	TGTGCCAGCAGCCCCGGGGGTAGGATAGCCACCGGGGAGCTGTTTTTT	CASSPGGRIATGELFF
few	TRBV3-1	TRBD1	TRBJ2-7	TGTGCCAGCAGCCATGACAGGGTCCACGAGCAGTACTTC	CASSHDRVHEQYF
medium-sized	TRBV7-6	-	TRBJ2-1	TGTGCCAGCAGCGCCCAATCCCTCACTATTTTAAAGTTCTTC	CASSAQSLTILKFF
-	TRBV27	-	TRBJ2-2	TGTGCCAGCACCTCAAGAGGCTTCACCGGGGAGCTGTTTTTT	CASTSRGFTGELFF
-	TRBV5-1	TRBD2	TRBJ2-7	TGCGCCAGCAGCTTGGGTGGGACTAGCGAATCTTACGAGCAGTACTTC	CASSLGGTSESYEQYF
-	TRBV13	-	TRBJ1-1	TGTGCCAGCAGCTTATGGGTGAACACTGAAGCTTTCTTT	CASSLWVNTEAFF
medium-sized	TRBV12-3/TRBV12-4	-	TRBJ2-6	TGTGCCAGCAGTTTAAGGGGGGCCGGGGCCAACGTCCTGACTTTC	CASSLRGAGANVLTF
few	TRBV12-3/TRBV12-4	TRBD2	TRBJ2-3	TGTGCCAGCAGTTCGGAAGCGGGAACCACAGATACGCAGTATTTT	CASSSEAGTTDTQYF
medium-sized	TRBV11-2	-	TRBJ2-5	TGTGCCAGCAGCCCCCGGCTCGGCAGGGTCCAAGAGACCCAGTACTTC	CASSPRLGRVQETQYF
-	TRBV6-4	-	TRBJ2-1	TGTGCCAGCAGTGATAATAGCAATGAGCAGTTCTTC	CASSDNSNEQFF
-	TRBV20-1	-	TRBJ1-5	TGCAGTGCTAGGCCCGGATATAGCAATCAGCCCCAGCATTTT	CSARPGYSNQPQHF